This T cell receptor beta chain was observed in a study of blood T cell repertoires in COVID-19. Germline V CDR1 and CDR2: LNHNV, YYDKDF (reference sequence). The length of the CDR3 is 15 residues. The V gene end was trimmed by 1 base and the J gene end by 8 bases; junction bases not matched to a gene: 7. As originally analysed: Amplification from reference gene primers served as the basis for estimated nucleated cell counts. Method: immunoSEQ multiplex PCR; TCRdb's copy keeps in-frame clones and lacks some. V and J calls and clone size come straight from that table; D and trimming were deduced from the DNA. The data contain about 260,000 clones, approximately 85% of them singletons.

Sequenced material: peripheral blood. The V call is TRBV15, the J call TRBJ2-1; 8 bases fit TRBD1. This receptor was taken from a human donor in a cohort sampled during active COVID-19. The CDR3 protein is CATSRADRGLDEQFF. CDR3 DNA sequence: TGTGCCACCAGCAGAGCCGACAGGGGTTTAGATGAGCAGTTCTTC. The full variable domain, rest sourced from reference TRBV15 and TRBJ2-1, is DAMVIQNPRYQVTQFGKPVTLSCSQTLNHNVMYWYQQKSSQAPKLLFHYYDKDFNNEADTPDNFQSRRPNTSFCFLDIRSPGLGDTAMYLCATSRADRGLDEQFFGPGTRLTVL.